The 25 T cell receptor beta chains reported below all come from one sample, sequenced in a study of chemoradiotherapy in HPV16-positive cancers (dated by TCRdb to between 2021 and 2024). Receptors were amplified or captured by the immunoSEQ multiplex PCR assay. The clones in this table, taken by TCRdb from immuneACCESS, are in-frame only. Not every clone is retained; where verified, under half of the shortfall comes from an unresolved V gene, and the cause of the rest is unknown. The sample includes about 15,000 clones, with about three quarters observed a single time. Jointly, the top ten make up 6.5% to 10% of the sample. The sequences come from tumor tissue, collected from a patient who underwent chemoradiotherapy. The receptors were sampled from a human donor with HPV-associated anogenital cancer.

This clone showed up just once. The chain links TRBV19 to TRBJ2-1; 7 bases are a match to TRBD2. The CDR3 consists of 14 residues. Trimming cost V 4 bases and J 6 bases; bases outside gene matches: 6. Germline lookup yields CDR1 LNHDA and CDR2 SQIVND (reference sequence). CDR3 nucleotides: TGTGCCAGTAGTACCCGGGACTATCGCAATGAGCAGTTCTTC. Its translation is CASSTRDYRNEQFF.

The rearrangement links TRBV7-2 to TRBJ2-5, with 11 positions matching TRBD2. Germline CDR1 SGHTA, CDR2 FQGNSA. The CDR3 runs to 14 residues. J lost 5 bases, V lost 4 bases, and 3 bases had no gene match. CDR3 sequence: CASSWGLADETQYF. DNA for the CDR3: TGTGCCAGCAGCTGGGGACTAGCGGACGAGACCCAGTACTTC.

CDR3 nucleotide sequence: TGTGCCAGCAGCGACGGACAGACCTTCCAAGAGACCCAGTACTTC. Translation gives CASSDGQTFQETQYF. The V call is TRBV9, the J call TRBJ2-5; D might be TRBD1 (6 bases). CDR1 and CDR2 (germline): SGDLS, YYNGEE. CDR3 length: 15 amino acids. V lost 3 bases and J lost 1, with 13 bases in between.

The chain uses TRBV6-1 and TRBJ2-1; TRBD1 agrees at 7 bases. V dropped 3 bases and J dropped 5; count of bases not matched to a gene: 7. The CDR3 is 15 amino acids. Per the germline V gene, CDR1 is MNHNS and CDR2 is SASEGT. This CDR3 reads CASSEKGAIHNEQFF. The CDR3 coding sequence is TGTGCCAGCAGTGAGAAGGGGGCTATCCACAATGAGCAGTTCTTC.

The V and J genes are TRBV11-2 and TRBJ2-1; 8 positions agree with TRBD2. V shed 3 bases and J 7 bases; nucleotides not matched to a gene: 5. Germline V gives CDR1 SGHAT, CDR2 FQNNGV. This CDR3 comprises 14 residues. CDR3 amino acids: CASSFRLARNEQFF. The CDR3 nucleotides are TGTGCCAGCAGCTTTAGACTAGCGAGGAATGAGCAGTTCTTC. Drawing the rest from reference TRBV11-2 and TRBJ2-1, the complete variable domain is EAGVAQSPRYKIIEKRQSVAFWCNPISGHATLYWYQQILGQGPKLLIQFQNNGVVDDSQLPKDRFSAERLKGVDSTLKIQPAKLEDSAVYLCASSFRLARNEQFFGPGTRLTVL.

This chain links TRBV7-3 with TRBJ2-1, with TRBD2 matching over 12 bases. CDR1 and CDR2 from the germline V gene are SGHTA and FQGTGA. The CDR3 contains 14 residues. Losses at the gene ends were 5 bases for V and 8 bases for J; bases not matched to a gene: 4. The CDR3 DNA reads TGTGCCAGCAGCCCGGGACTAGCGGGCGATGAGCAGTTCTTC. Translated: CASSPGLAGDEQFF. The entire variable domain, with the rest obtained from reference TRBV7-3 and TRBJ2-1, is as follows: GAGVSQTPSNKVTEKGKYVELRCDPISGHTALYWYRQSLGQGPEFLIYFQGTGAADDSGLPNDRFFAVRPEGSVSTLKIQRTERGDSAVYLCASSPGLAGDEQFFGPGTRLTVL.

The chain employs TRBV11-2 and TRBJ1-3, with D possibly matching TRBD1 (5 bases). The CDR3 contains 13 residues. Deletions cut 5 bases from V and 7 bases from J, with 12 bases between. CDR1 SGHAT and CDR2 FQNNGV come from the germline V gene. The CDR3 coding sequence is TGTGCCAGCAGCCAAACCAAGGGGAACACCATATATTTT. It codes for CASSQTKGNTIYF.

This clone came up once. An end of the junction differs from the germline gene, which may be a read error. CDR3 protein: CASSLGPTYEQYF. In DNA, the CDR3 is TGTGCCAGCAGTCTGGGCCCGACCTACGAGCAGTACTTC. The V gene is TRBV10-3, the J gene TRBJ2-7; D unclear. This CDR3 comprises 13 residues. CDR1 is ENHRY and CDR2 is SYGVKD in the germline V gene.

The CDR3 spells CASSLEGLGAEAFF. DNA for the CDR3: TGTGCCAGCAGCTTAGAGGGGTTAGGCGCTGAAGCTTTCTTT. The J gene is TRBJ1-1, the V gene TRBV7-9; tentatively, D is TRBD1 (5 bases). The germline CDR1 and CDR2 sequences are SEHNR and FQNEAQ (reference sequence). Trimming stripped 1 base from V and 6 bases from J, with 12 bases between. CDR3 size: 14 residues.

CDR3 nucleotide sequence: TGTGCCAGCAGCTTCGGGCAGAACAATGAGCAGTTCTTC. It codes for CASSFGQNNEQFF. The chain links TRBV5-6 to TRBJ2-1; D gene uncertain. V lost 2 bases to trimming and J lost 5 bases, with 8 bases between them. CDR1 is SGHDT and CDR2 is YYEEEE in the germline V gene. The CDR3 length is 13 residues.

Concerning this clone itself: Other DNA variants within this sample encode the same CDR3. V is TRBV6-1 and J is TRBJ2-5; D not certain. This CDR3 comprises 10 residues. The germline V and J ends were trimmed by 11 bases and 5 bases, with 9 bases remaining between them. Germline CDR1 and CDR2: MNHNS and SASEGT. The CDR3 region is CASGRETQYF. As DNA, the CDR3 is TGTGCCTCCGGGCGGGAGACCCAGTACTTC.

V and J are TRBV27 and TRBJ1-4; possible D gene TRBD1, 5 bases. The length of the CDR3 is 15 residues. V was trimmed by 6 bases and J by 8 bases, leaving 19 bases between them. CDR1 and CDR2 (germline): MNHEY, SMNVEV (reference sequence). CDR3 loop: CASSPWGGKLEKLFF. The CDR3 region has the DNA TGTGCCAGCAGCCCGTGGGGGGGGAAACTAGAAAAACTGTTTTTT.

The chain uses TRBV11-2 and TRBJ2-7; 11 positions match TRBD2. The germline V gene encodes CDR1 SGHAT and CDR2 FQNNGV. After removal of 3 bases from V and 3 bases from J, the junction contained 4 bases not matched to a gene. This CDR3 spans 15 amino acids. The CDR3 nucleotides read TGTGCCAGCAGCTTGTCGGGACTAGCGGACTACGAGCAGTACTTC. It encodes CASSLSGLADYEQYF.

This chain connects TRBV9 to TRBJ1-5, with D maybe TRBD1 (5 bases). Per germline, CDR1 SGDLS and CDR2 YYNGEE. This CDR3 comprises 16 residues. Trimming took off 0 bases at V and 3 bases at J, with 13 bases between the two ends. The chain's CDR3 is CASSVGRGGDNQPQHF. The DNA of the CDR3 is TGTGCCAGCAGCGTAGGTCGGGGGGGAGACAATCAGCCCCAGCATTTT. Supplemented by reference TRBV9 and TRBJ1-5, the full variable domain reads DSGVTQTPKHLITATGQRVTLRCSPRSGDLSVYWYQQSLDQGLQFLIQYYNGEERAKGNILERFSAQQFPDLHSELNLSSLELGDSALYFCASSVGRGGDNQPQHFGDGTRLSIL.

This chain joins TRBV14 and TRBJ2-3; possible D gene TRBD2, 6 bases. Germline loops: CDR1 SGHDN, CDR2 FVKESK. V was pared by 1 base and J by 2 bases, with 13 bases between. CDR3 length: 16 residues. CDR3 bases: TGTGCCAGCAGCCAAGGGGCGGGACGACCCACAGATACGCAGTATTTT. Encoded protein: CASSQGAGRPTDTQYF.

This clone has a handful of counts. The rearrangement joins TRBV18 to TRBJ2-7; 8 bases fit TRBD1. CDR3 length: 13 residues. Looked up from germline, CDR1 is KGHSH and CDR2 is LQKENI. V gave up 3 bases and J gave up 5 bases; unmatched junction bases: 3. The CDR3 DNA reads as TGTGCCAGCTCACCGGGGACAGGTCACGAGCAGTACTTC. Encoded protein: CASSPGTGHEQYF.

In its sample, this clone ranks as medium-sized. In DNA form, the CDR3 reads TGCGCCAGCAGCTTGGGTCCAGGGGGCACTGAAGCTTTCTTT. Protein: CASSLGPGGTEAFF. This chain connects TRBV5-1 to TRBJ1-1; TRBD1 matches at 7 bases. The junction had 3 bases not matched to a gene; V was cut back by 0 bases and J by 4 bases. CDR1 is SGHRS, CDR2 YFSETQ, per germline. The CDR3 is 14 amino acids.

This clone was counted a single time. An end of the junction does not agree with germline; a read error may underlie this. V is TRBV6-5 and J is TRBJ2-1; D gene ambiguous. The germline CDR1 and CDR2 sequences are MNHEY and SVGAGI. This CDR3 spans 11 amino acids. CDR3 DNA sequence: TGTGCCAGCAGCTACTCCGGGGAGCAGTTCTTC. Translation: CASSYSGEQFF.

This clone has more than one count but fewer than ten. V and J are TRBV7-9 and TRBJ1-1; D gene uncertain. Trimming took 3 bases from V and 4 from J, leaving 6 bases between them. Per germline, CDR1 SEHNR and CDR2 FQNEAQ (reference sequence). The CDR3 covers 12 residues. The DNA of the CDR3 is TGTGCCAGCAGCTTGGGTGTCACTGAAGCTTTCTTT. Its protein is CASSLGVTEAFF.

The rearrangement uses TRBV7-9 and TRBJ1-4; tentatively, D is TRBD1 (6 bases). Trimming left V 5 bases short and J 3 bases short, with 10 bases between. This CDR3 has 14 amino acids. Germline CDR1 reads SEHNR; CDR2 reads FQNEAQ (reference sequence). Here the CDR3 DNA reads TGTGCCAGCAGCATACAGGGATCTAATGAAAAACTGTTTTTT. Its translation: CASSIQGSNEKLFF.

The J gene is TRBJ1-2, the V gene TRBV19; 7 positions agree with TRBD1. The CDR3 loop spans 14 amino acids. Per germline, CDR1 LNHDA and CDR2 SQIVND (reference sequence). The V gene end was trimmed by 7 bases and the J gene end by 6 bases; junction bases not matched to a gene: 11. Here the CDR3 DNA reads TGTGCCAGTACCCGACAGGGACCAGGGGATGGCTACACCTTC. Its translation is CASTRQGPGDGYTF.

The gene calls are TRBV28 and TRBJ2-7; no firm D call. V dropped 5 bases and J dropped 4 bases, with 15 bases sitting between them. The CDR3 is made up of 14 amino acids. The germline CDR1 and CDR2 sequences are MDHEN and SYDVKM. Written as DNA, the CDR3 is TGTGCCAGCAGTCCCAATTCCGTTTCTTACGAGCAGTACTTC. Protein sequence: CASSPNSVSYEQYF.

The chain combines TRBV15 with TRBJ1-1; a possible D gene is TRBD1 (6 bases). The CDR3 runs 13 residues. The germline CDR1 and CDR2 sequences are LNHNV and YYDKDF (reference sequence). V gave up 4 bases and J gave up 5 bases, with 11 bases separating them. The CDR3 spells CATSTQGWTEAFF. The DNA for the CDR3 is TGTGCCACCAGCACCCAGGGGTGGACTGAAGCTTTCTTT.

J is TRBJ1-2 and V is TRBV27; D is undetermined. Per the germline V gene, CDR1 is MNHEY and CDR2 is SMNVEV (reference sequence). The CDR3 is made up of 14 amino acids. The germline V and J ends were trimmed by 5 bases and 2 bases, with 12 bases remaining between them. CDR3 region: CASSPYGENYGYTF. The CDR3 nucleotides are TGTGCCAGCAGTCCCTACGGCGAGAACTATGGCTACACCTTC.

This rearrangement joins TRBV7-8 to TRBJ2-2, with TRBD1 identical over 7 bases. V lost 5 bases, J lost 2 bases, and 11 bases stayed unmatched. Looked up from germline, CDR1 is SGHVS and CDR2 is FQNEAQ. There are 17 residues in the CDR3. CDR3 protein: CASSRRPGTANTGELFF. The CDR3 bases are TGTGCCAGCAGCCGACGCCCGGGGACAGCCAACACCGGGGAGCTGTTTTTT.